The following is a T cell receptor (beta chain) sequence with its context. These data originate in a study of blood T cell repertoires in COVID-19. Sequencing used immunoSEQ multiplex PCR; TCRdb keeps in-frame clones, though not all of them. The sample consists of 140,000 to 150,000 clones, over 85% of them appearing once. Germline V gene lookup returns CDR1 SGHVS and CDR2 FNYEAQ. This CDR3 spans 15 amino acids. Trimming removed 6 bases from V and 0 bases from J, with 13 bases in between. The clonotype comes from a human donor in a cohort sampled during active COVID-19. The J gene is TRBJ2-3, the V gene TRBV7-6, with D possibly being TRBD2 (7 bases). Specimen: peripheral blood. CDR3 nucleotide sequence: TGTGCCAGCAGACGCGGGGGCCCAAGCACAGATACGCAGTATTTT. Amino acids: CASRRGGPSTDTQYF.